This TCR beta chain was documented in a study of cytomegalovirus exposure and HLA in healthy donors. V gave up 0 bases and J gave up 5 bases, with 10 bases separating them. The length of the CDR3 is 13 residues. CDR1 and CDR2 (germline): GTSNPN, SVGIG (reference sequence). The PCR made use of 60 Vbeta and 13 Jbeta primers. The repertoire was sequenced with immunoSEQ multiplex PCR; TCRdb's copy has only in-frame clones and lacks some. Counted here are around 200,000 clones, 77% occurring once; the ten biggest clones make up around 3.4%. The sequence derives from a woman aged 60 to 75 in good health and CMV-seropositive. The genes are TRBV30 and TRBJ1-1; D is possibly TRBD1 (6 bases). Input material: PBMCs. Here the CDR3 DNA reads TGTGCCTGGAGTGTGGGGGCAAGGACTGAAGCTTTCTTT. It is translated as CAWSVGARTEAFF.